The 18 T cell receptor beta chains listed next were all sequenced from one sample in a study of blood T cell repertoires in COVID-19. Repertoires were generated with immunoSEQ multiplex PCR, while TCRdb's copy carries only in-frame clones and drops some. The sample lists roughly 69,000 clones, about 86% seen once, with over 9% in the top ten. Sample: peripheral blood. These receptors were collected from a human donor in a cohort sampled during active COVID-19.

The chain has TRBV9 and TRBJ1-4; D gene ambiguous. This CDR3 comprises 13 residues. Germline CDR1 is SGDLS and CDR2 is YYNGEE. V lost 4 bases to trimming and J lost 5 bases, with 9 bases between them. The CDR3 sequence is CASSPHSNEKLFF. The CDR3 DNA sequence: TGTGCCAGCAGCCCCCACTCGAATGAAAAACTGTTTTTT.

The chain employs TRBV7-2 and TRBJ2-7; the match to TRBD2 covers 8 bases. The CDR3 totals 13 residues. Germline CDR1 reads SGHTA; CDR2 reads FQGNSA. Germline trimming cut 3 bases from V and 4 bases from J; bases unmatched to any gene: 2. CDR3 sequence (DNA): TGTGCCAGCAGCTTTACTAGCGGATACGAGCAGTACTTC. Translated: CASSFTSGYEQYF.

The chain has TRBV3-1 (or the pseudogene TRBV3-2) and TRBJ2-7, with 11 bases fitting TRBD2. V dropped 1 base and J dropped 0; count of bases not matched to a gene: 5. Per the germline V gene, CDR1 is LGHDT and CDR2 is YNNKEL (reference sequence). CDR3 length equals 17 residues. DNA of the CDR3: TGTGCCAGCAGCCAAGTGTTAGCGGGAGGGGGCTCCTACGAGCAGTACTTC. This translates into CASSQVLAGGGSYEQYF.

The rearrangement uses TRBV19 and TRBJ1-2; 9 bases map to TRBD1. Per the germline V gene, CDR1 is LNHDA and CDR2 is SQIVND (reference sequence). The CDR3 runs 16 residues. V was clipped by 2 bases and J by 2 bases; unmatched bases: 6. CDR3 sequence (DNA): TGTGCCAGTAGTATAACACAGGGGGCTATGAACTATGGCTACACCTTC. Residues: CASSITQGAMNYGYTF.

The V gene is TRBV28, the J gene TRBJ2-7, with 16 bases identical to TRBD2. Germline V CDR1 and CDR2: MDHEN, SYDVKM. After removal of 7 bases from V and 5 bases from J, the junction contained 14 bases not matched to a gene. There are 18 residues in the CDR3. CDR3 protein: CASTDRGLAGGPRDEQYF. CDR3 sequence (DNA): TGTGCCAGCACGGACAGGGGACTAGCGGGAGGGCCTAGGGACGAGCAGTACTTC.

This chain's CDR3 is CASRVGPGTEAFF. In DNA form, the CDR3 reads TGTGCCAGTAGAGTGGGCCCAGGGACTGAAGCTTTCTTT. The V call is TRBV19, the J call TRBJ1-1; tentatively, D is TRBD1 (5 bases). The length of the CDR3 is 13 residues. Germline assignment: CDR1 LNHDA and CDR2 SQIVND (reference sequence). The V and J ends lost 6 bases and 5 bases respectively, with 13 bases between them. Full variable domain (missing parts from reference TRBV19 and TRBJ1-1): DGGITQSPKYLFRKEGQNVTLSCEQNLNHDAMYWYRQDPGQGLRLIYYSQIVNDFQKGDIAEGYSVSREKKESFPLTVTSAQKNPTAFYLCASRVGPGTEAFFGQGTRLTVV.

This chain joins TRBV9 and TRBJ2-2; the match to TRBD2 covers 7 bases. In germline, CDR1 is SGDLS, CDR2 YYNGEE. With 6 bases clipped from V and 2 bases from J, the junction kept 4 bases outside the gene matches. CDR3 length equals 14 residues. In DNA form, the CDR3 reads TGTGCCAGCATGGGCGGGGGAAACACCGGGGAGCTGTTTTTT. Protein product: CASMGGGNTGELFF.

This clone has just a few counts. The V gene is TRBV7-9, the J gene TRBJ2-2, with D possibly matching TRBD1 (5 bases). The V end lost 5 bases, the J end lost 5 bases, and 12 bases lay between the germline ends. The CDR3 spans 14 residues. CDR1 is SEHNR, CDR2 FQNEAQ, per germline (reference sequence). The CDR3, as DNA: TGTGCCAGCAGCCTGAACCAGGGAACCGGGGAGCTGTTTTTT. As protein: CASSLNQGTGELFF.

The chain is built from TRBV29-1 and TRBJ1-2, with 8 bases matching TRBD1. Trimming cost V 3 bases and J 6 bases; bases outside gene matches: 6. The CDR3 runs 13 residues. Germline-derived CDR1 and CDR2 are SQVTM and ANQGSEA. CDR3 loop: CSVDSGQADGYTF. As DNA, the CDR3 is TGCAGCGTTGATTCGGGACAGGCTGATGGCTACACCTTC.

This clone was picked up one time. This sequence joins TRBV21-1 and TRBJ1-1. TRBV21-1 is shown as a pseudogene. The CDR3 is made up of 15 amino acids. The CDR3 nucleotides are TGTGCCAGCACCCACCTCGGGGGGGGCTACACTGAAGCTTTCTTT. It translates to CASTHLGGGYTEAFF.

This chain joins TRBV5-8 and TRBJ1-5; TRBD1 agrees at 10 bases. Germline trimming cut 4 bases from V and 3 bases from J; bases unmatched to any gene: 4. The CDR3 runs to 15 residues. Germline V lookup: CDR1 SGHTS, CDR2 YDEGEE. CDR3 nucleotides: TGTGCCAGCAGCCCGGGACAGGGGTTCAATCAGCCCCAGCATTTT. Encoded protein: CASSPGQGFNQPQHF.

V gene TRBV7-8 combines with J gene TRBJ2-5; 8 bases match TRBD1. Germline loops: CDR1 SGHVS, CDR2 FQNEAQ. This CDR3 comprises 14 residues. The V segment lost 5 bases and the J segment 4 bases; nucleotides outside the gene matches: 6. In nucleotides, the CDR3 is TGTGCCAGCAGCCCAACAGGACAGGGAGAGACCCAGTACTTC. Protein product: CASSPTGQGETQYF.

In its sample, this clone was seen once. This chain joins TRBV10-3 and TRBJ1-1, with D possibly matching TRBD1 (6 bases). Trimming cost V 10 bases and J 6 bases, with 15 bases left between them. CDR1 and CDR2 from the germline V gene are ENHRY and SYGVKD. The length of the CDR3 is 12 residues. CDR3: CANGRGGAEAFF. Written as DNA, the CDR3 is TGTGCCAACGGGAGGGGGGGAGCTGAAGCTTTCTTT.

The rearrangement joins TRBV28 to TRBJ2-7, with TRBD1 matching over 8 bases. The V gene end was trimmed by 7 bases and the J gene end by 5 bases; junction bases not matched to a gene: 7. The CDR3 is 13 residues long. The germline CDR1 and CDR2 sequences are MDHEN and SYDVKM. CDR3 region: CASTRQGSDEQYF. Written as DNA, the CDR3 is TGTGCCAGCACACGACAGGGGAGCGACGAGCAGTACTTC. Full variable domain (rest looked up from reference TRBV28 and TRBJ2-7): DVKVTQSSRYLVKRTGEKVFLECVQDMDHENMFWYRQDPGLGLRLIYFSYDVKMKEKGDIPEGYSVSREKKERFSLILESASTNQTSMYLCASTRQGSDEQYFGPGTRLTVT.

The gene calls are TRBV30 and TRBJ1-4; TRBD1 agrees at 7 bases. The germline gives CDR1 GTSNPN, CDR2 SVGIG (reference sequence). The CDR3 contains 13 residues. V lost 1 base, J lost 7 bases, and 3 bases stayed unmatched. CDR3 DNA sequence: TGTGCCTGGAGTGAGGGGGCTAGTGAAAAACTGTTTTTT. Protein product: CAWSEGASEKLFF.

The V and J genes are TRBV5-6 and TRBJ2-5; 13 positions match TRBD2. This CDR3 is built from 17 residues. Germline trimming cut 2 bases from V and 2 bases from J; bases unmatched to any gene: 6. CDR1 is SGHDT, CDR2 YYEEEE, per germline. The CDR3, as DNA: TGTGCCAGCAGCTTTACTAGCGGGGGGGCAGGGCAAGAGACCCAGTACTTC. Translation: CASSFTSGGAGQETQYF.

J is TRBJ1-3 and V is TRBV5-1; perhaps TRBD1 as D (5 bases). CDR1 SGHRS and CDR2 YFSETQ come from the germline V gene. V was trimmed by 1 base and J by 2 bases, leaving 19 bases between them. This CDR3 region has 18 residues. This chain's CDR3 is CASSLMGQGSGAGNTIYF. The CDR3 nucleotides are TGCGCCAGCAGCTTGATGGGTCAGGGTTCAGGTGCTGGAAACACCATATATTTT.

The table lists this clone with a few counts. The chain uses TRBV28 and TRBJ1-5; D is ambiguous. V dropped 5 bases and J dropped 12 bases, with 8 bases sitting between them. Germline V lookup: CDR1 MDHEN, CDR2 SYDVKM. CDR3 length: 10 amino acids. The CDR3 DNA reads as TGTGCCAGCAGTGAGGTCGACCAGCATTTT. This encodes CASSEVDQHF.